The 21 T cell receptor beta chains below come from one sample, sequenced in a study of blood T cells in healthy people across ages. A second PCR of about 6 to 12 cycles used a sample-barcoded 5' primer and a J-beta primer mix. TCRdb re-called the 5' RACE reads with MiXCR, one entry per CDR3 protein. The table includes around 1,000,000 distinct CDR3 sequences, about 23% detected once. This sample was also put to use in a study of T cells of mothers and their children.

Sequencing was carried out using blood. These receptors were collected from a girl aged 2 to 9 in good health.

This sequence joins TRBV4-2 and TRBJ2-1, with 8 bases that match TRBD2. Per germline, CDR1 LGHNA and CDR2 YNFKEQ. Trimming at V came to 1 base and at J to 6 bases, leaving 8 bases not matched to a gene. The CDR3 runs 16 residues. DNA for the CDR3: TGTGCCAGCAGCCAAGTAATGATTAGCGGGATCAATGAGCAGTTCTTC. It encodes CASSQVMISGINEQFF.

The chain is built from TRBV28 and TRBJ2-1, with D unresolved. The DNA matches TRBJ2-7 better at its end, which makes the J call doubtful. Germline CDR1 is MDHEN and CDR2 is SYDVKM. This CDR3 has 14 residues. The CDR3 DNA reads TGTGCCAGCAGTTCCGACCTCACGAGCTACGAGCAGTACTTC. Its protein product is CASSSDLTSYEQYF.

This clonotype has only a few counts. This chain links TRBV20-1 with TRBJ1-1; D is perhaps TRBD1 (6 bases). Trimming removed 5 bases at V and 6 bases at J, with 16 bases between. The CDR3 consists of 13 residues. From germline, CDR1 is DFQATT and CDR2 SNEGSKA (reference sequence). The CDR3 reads CSASTGKGSEAFF. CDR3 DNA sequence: TGCAGTGCTTCAACAGGGAAAGGGTCTGAAGCTTTCTTT.

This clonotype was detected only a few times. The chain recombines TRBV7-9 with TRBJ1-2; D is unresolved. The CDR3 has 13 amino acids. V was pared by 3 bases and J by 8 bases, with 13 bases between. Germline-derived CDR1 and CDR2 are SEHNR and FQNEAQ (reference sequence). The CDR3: CASSFGPGLGYTF. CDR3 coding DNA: TGTGCCAGCAGCTTCGGGCCCGGCCTCGGCTACACCTTC.

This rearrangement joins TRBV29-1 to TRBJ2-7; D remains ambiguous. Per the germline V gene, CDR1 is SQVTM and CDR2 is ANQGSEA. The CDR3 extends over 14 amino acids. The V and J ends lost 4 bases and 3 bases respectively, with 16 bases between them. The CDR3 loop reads CSVVVLPGGYEQYF. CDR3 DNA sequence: TGCAGCGTTGTGGTGCTGCCGGGTGGCTACGAGCAGTACTTC.

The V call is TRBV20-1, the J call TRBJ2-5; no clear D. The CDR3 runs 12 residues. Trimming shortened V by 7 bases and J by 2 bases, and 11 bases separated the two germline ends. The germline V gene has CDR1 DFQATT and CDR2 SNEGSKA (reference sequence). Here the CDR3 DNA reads TGCAGTGGCGTCTGGGGACAAGAGACCCAGTACTTC. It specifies CSGVWGQETQYF.

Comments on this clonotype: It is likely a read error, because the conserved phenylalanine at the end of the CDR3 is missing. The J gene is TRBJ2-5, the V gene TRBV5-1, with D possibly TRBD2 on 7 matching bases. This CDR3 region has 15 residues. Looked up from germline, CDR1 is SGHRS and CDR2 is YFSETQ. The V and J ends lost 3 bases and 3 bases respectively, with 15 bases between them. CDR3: CASSSSGGREETQYL. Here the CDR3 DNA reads TGCGCCAGCAGCTCTTCGGGGGGCCGAGAAGAGACCCAGTACCTC.

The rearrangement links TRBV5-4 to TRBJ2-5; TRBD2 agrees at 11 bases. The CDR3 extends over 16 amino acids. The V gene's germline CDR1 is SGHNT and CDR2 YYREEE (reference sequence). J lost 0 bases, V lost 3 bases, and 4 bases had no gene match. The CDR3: CASSWGLAENQETQYF. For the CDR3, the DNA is TGTGCCAGCAGCTGGGGACTAGCGGAGAACCAAGAGACCCAGTACTTC.

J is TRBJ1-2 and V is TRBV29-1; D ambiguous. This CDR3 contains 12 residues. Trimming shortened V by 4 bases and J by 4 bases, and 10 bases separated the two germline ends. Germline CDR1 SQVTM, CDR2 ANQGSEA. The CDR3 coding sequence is TGCAGCGTTGGCCAAGCTCCCTATGGCTACACCTTC. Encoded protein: CSVGQAPYGYTF.

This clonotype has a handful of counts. DNA of the CDR3: TGTGCCAGCAGCTTAGAGGCCTCTCCCACGGAGACCCAGTACTTC. Residues: CASSLEASPTETQYF. This chain uses TRBV7-2 with TRBJ2-5; no definite D call. The germline V gene encodes CDR1 SGHTA and CDR2 FQGNSA. Between the trimmed V and J ends, which lost 1 base and 5 bases, there was a span of 14 bases. This CDR3 contains 15 residues.

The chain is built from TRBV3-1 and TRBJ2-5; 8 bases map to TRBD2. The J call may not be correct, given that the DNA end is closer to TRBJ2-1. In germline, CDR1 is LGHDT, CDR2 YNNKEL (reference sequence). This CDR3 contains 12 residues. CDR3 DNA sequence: TGTGCCAGCAGGGGACTAGACTATGAGCAGTTCTTC. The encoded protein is CASRGLDYEQFF.

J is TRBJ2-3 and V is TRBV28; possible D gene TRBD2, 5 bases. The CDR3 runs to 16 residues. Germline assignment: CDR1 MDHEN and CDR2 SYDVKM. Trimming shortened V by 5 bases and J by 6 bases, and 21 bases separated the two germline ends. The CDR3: CASSPELVIPYDTQYF. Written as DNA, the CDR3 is TGTGCCAGCAGTCCCGAACTAGTTATCCCCTACGATACGCAGTATTTT. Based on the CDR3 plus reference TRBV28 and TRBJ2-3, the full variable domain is DVKVTQSSRYLVKRTGEKVFLECVQDMDHENMFWYRQDPGLGLRLIYFSYDVKMKEKGDIPEGYSVSREKKERFSLILESASTNQTSMYLCASSPELVIPYDTQYFGPGTRLTVL.

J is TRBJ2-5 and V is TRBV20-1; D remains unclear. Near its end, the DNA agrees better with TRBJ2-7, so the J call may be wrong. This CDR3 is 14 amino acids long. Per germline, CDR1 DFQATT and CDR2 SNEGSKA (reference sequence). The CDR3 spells CSARARGLGYEQYF. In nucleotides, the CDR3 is TGCAGTGCTAGAGCACGCGGCTTGGGGTACGAGCAGTACTTC.

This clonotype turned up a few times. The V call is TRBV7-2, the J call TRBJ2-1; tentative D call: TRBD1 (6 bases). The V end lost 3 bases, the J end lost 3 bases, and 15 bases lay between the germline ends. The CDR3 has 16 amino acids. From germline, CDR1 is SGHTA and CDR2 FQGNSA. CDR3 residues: CASSLVQGKFYNEQFF. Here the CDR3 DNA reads TGTGCCAGCAGCTTGGTGCAGGGGAAATTCTACAATGAGCAGTTCTTC.

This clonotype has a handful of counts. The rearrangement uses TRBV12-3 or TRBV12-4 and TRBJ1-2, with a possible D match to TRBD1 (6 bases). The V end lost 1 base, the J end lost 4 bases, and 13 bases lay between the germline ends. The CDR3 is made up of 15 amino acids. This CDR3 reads CASSLGTEGFYGYTF. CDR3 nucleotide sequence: TGTGCCAGCAGTTTAGGGACAGAGGGATTCTATGGCTACACCTTC.

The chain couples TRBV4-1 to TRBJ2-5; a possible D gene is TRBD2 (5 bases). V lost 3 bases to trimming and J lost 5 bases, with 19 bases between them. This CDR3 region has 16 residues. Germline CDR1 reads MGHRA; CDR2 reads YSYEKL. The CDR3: CASSHYPDIPGETQYF. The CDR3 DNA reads TGCGCCAGCAGCCACTACCCCGACATCCCGGGGGAGACCCAGTACTTC.

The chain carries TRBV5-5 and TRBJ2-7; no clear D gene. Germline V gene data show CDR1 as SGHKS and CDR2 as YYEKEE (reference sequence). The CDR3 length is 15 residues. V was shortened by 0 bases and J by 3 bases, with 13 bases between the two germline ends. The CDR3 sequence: CASSLDSGFIYEQYF. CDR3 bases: TGTGCCAGCAGCTTGGATTCCGGGTTTATCTACGAGCAGTACTTC.

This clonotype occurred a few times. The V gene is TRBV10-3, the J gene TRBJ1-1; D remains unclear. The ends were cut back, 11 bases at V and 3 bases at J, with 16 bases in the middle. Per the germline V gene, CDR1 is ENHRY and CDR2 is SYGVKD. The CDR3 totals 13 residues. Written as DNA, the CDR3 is TGTGCCGTATCCGGGAGCTTCGACACTGAAGCTTTCTTT. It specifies CAVSGSFDTEAFF.

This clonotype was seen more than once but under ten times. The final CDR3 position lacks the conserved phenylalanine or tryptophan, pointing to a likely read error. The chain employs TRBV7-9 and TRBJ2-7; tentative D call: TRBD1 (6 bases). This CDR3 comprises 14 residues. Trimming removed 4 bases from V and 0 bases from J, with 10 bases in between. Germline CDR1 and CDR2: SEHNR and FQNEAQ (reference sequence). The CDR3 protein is CASSSRDNSYEQYL. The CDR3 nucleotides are TGTGCCAGCAGCTCTCGGGACAACTCCTACGAGCAGTACCTC.

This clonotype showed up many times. DNA for the CDR3: TGTGCCAGCAGTGAGACAGGGGTATCAGGCGAGCAGTACTTC. Its protein product is CASSETGVSGEQYF. The chain links TRBV6-6 to TRBJ2-7; 8 bases are a match to TRBD1. Losses at the gene ends were 5 bases for V and 6 bases for J; bases not matched to a gene: 9. The germline gives CDR1 MNHNY, CDR2 SVGAGI (reference sequence). The CDR3 loop spans 14 amino acids.

In DNA, the CDR3 is TGCAGTGCTAAGTCGGCAGGGAAATTCTCTGGGGCCAACGTCCTGACTTTC. Amino acids: CSAKSAGKFSGANVLTF. The V gene is TRBV20-1, the J gene TRBJ2-6; TRBD1 might be the D (5 bases). The CDR3 loop spans 17 amino acids. Germline-derived CDR1 and CDR2 are DFQATT and SNEGSKA (reference sequence). The V end lost 4 bases, the J end lost 0 bases, and 16 bases lay between the germline ends.